This is a list of T cell receptor beta chains from one sample in a study of patients and donors after allogeneic stem cell transplantation. TCRdb re-called the RT-PCR reads through MiXCR, storing one row per CDR3 protein. The sample lists about 960,000 distinct CDR3 sequences; 18% were seen once. Material for sequencing was blood, either unsorted or a sorted T cell fraction (not recorded which). The receptors originated from a human donor who was either an allogeneic HSCT recipient or a stem cell or donor lymphocyte infusion donor (not recorded which). It is not recorded whose cells these are; they may come from a transplant donor. Both conserved end residues are part of each CDR3. The order of the fields is J gene, clone size, D gene, V gene, CDR3 DNA, CDR3 protein. A D gene is named only where the DNA matches it firmly. Only part of the rows carry a size: once, few, many, or a class if the clone is expanded.

TRBJ1-1,many,-,TRBV11-2,TGTGCCAGCGGGGAAGGCACTGAAGCTTTCTTT,CASGEGTEAFF
TRBJ1-3,few,-,TRBV5-6,TGTGCCAGCAGCCTAAGGACAAGCTTTCTCTCTGGAAACACCATATATTTT,CASSLRTSFLSGNTIYF
TRBJ2-2,once,TRBD2,TRBV3-1,TGTGCCAGCAGCCAGGCGGGACTAGCGGGTGGGGAGCTGTTTTTT,CASSQAGLAGGELFF
TRBJ2-6,-,-,TRBV25-1,TGTGCCAGCAGTGAATCAAAAGTCAGCTCTGGGGCCAACGTCCTGACTTTC,CASSESKVSSGANVLTF
TRBJ2-7,-,-,TRBV7-9,TGTGCCAGCAGCCCGCTGACAGATGCCTACGAGCAGTACTTC,CASSPLTDAYEQYF
TRBJ2-3,-,-,TRBV24-1,TGTGCCACCACCGGTGGGACGATTACAGATACGCAGTATTTT,CATTGGTITDTQYF
TRBJ2-2,few,TRBD2,TRBV7-6,TGTGCCAGCAGCCCTGCCCAGCGGGGAGGCAGGGAGCTGTTTTTT,CASSPAQRGGRELFF
TRBJ2-5,many,-,TRBV12-3/TRBV12-4,TGTGCCAGCAGTTTAGCGCTACCAGGGCTGGGGGAGACCCAGTACTTC,CASSLALPGLGETQYF
TRBJ1-6,-,TRBD1,TRBV7-9,TGTGCCAGCAGACATACTAGACAGGGCTATAATTCACCCCTCCACTTT,CASRHTRQGYNSPLHF
TRBJ2-3,few,-,TRBV5-1,TGCGCCAGCAGCTACTACAGGCGCACAGATACGCAGTATTTT,CASSYYRRTDTQYF
TRBJ1-2,few,-,TRBV2,TGTGCCAGCCTTAAGGGGGACTATGGCTACACCTTC,CASLKGDYGYTF
TRBJ1-4,few,-,TRBV2,TGTGCCAGCAGCGGCCCGGGGACGGAAGAAAAACTGTTTTTT,CASSGPGTEEKLFF
TRBJ1-1,-,-,TRBV10-3,TGTGCCATCAGTGTGCAGGGGCTCGCTGAAGCTTTCTTT,CAISVQGLAEAFF
TRBJ1-1,-,-,TRBV12-3/TRBV12-4,TGTGCCAGCAGTTTTGTTCAGGGATCCACTGAAGCTTTCTTT,CASSFVQGSTEAFF
TRBJ2-1,-,TRBD2,TRBV5-1,TGCGCCAGCAGCACGCCCGCAAAGCGGGGGAACAATGAGCAGTTCTTC,CASSTPAKRGNNEQFF
TRBJ2-7,-,-,TRBV7-8,TGTGCCAGCAGCCATAGGGACACAGGCGAGCAGTACTTC,CASSHRDTGEQYF
TRBJ2-5,few,TRBD2,TRBV24-1,TGTGCCACCAGTGATCCCCAAACGGGGGGGACCCAGTACTTC,CATSDPQTGGTQYF
TRBJ2-3,few,-,TRBV7-2,TGTGCCAGCAGCTTTAGGTCCGGCTCCCCCGATACGCAGTATTTT,CASSFRSGSPDTQYF
TRBJ2-1,-,TRBD2,TRBV6-5,TGTGCCAGCAGTTACGGAGCGGGAGTGGGATACAATGAGCAGTTCTTC,CASSYGAGVGYNEQFF
TRBJ2-1,-,TRBD2,TRBV5-1,TGCGCCAGCAGCGCGATAACTAGCGGGGGCTACAATGAGCAGTTCTTC,CASSAITSGGYNEQFF
TRBJ2-3,-,-,TRBV12-3/TRBV12-4,TGTGCCAGCAGTTTCAGCTCGGCTAGCGGCACAGATACGCAGTATTTT,CASSFSSASGTDTQYF
TRBJ1-5,few,TRBD1,TRBV18,TGTGCCAGCTCACCAAGTACAGGGGCCCTAAATCAGCCCCAGCATTTT,CASSPSTGALNQPQHF
TRBJ2-7,-,TRBD2,TRBV6-5,TGTGCCAGCAGTTACTCGAGGGCTAGCGGGGCCTACGAGCAGTACTTC,CASSYSRASGAYEQYF
TRBJ2-7,many,-,TRBV12-3/TRBV12-4,TGTGCCAGCAGTTATCGTCAGGGCCCCTACGAGCAGTACTTC,CASSYRQGPYEQYF
TRBJ2-2,many,-,TRBV12-3/TRBV12-4,TGTGCCAGCAGCTCCGACGGATACGGGGAGCTGTTTTTT,CASSSDGYGELFF
TRBJ2-2,-,-,TRBV4-2,TGTGCCAGCAGCAAAGGTGTCACCGGGGAGCTGTTTTTT,CASSKGVTGELFF
TRBJ2-3,few,-,TRBV10-3,TGTGCCATCAGTGGTGGCACCAGCACAGATACGCAGTATTTT,CAISGGTSTDTQYF
TRBJ1-2,-,TRBD1,TRBV29-1,TGCAGCGCCCGAACAGGGGAAGCATTCTATGGCTACACCTTC,CSARTGEAFYGYTF
TRBJ1-2,-,TRBD1,TRBV10-3,TGTGCCATCAGTGACCCGGACAGGAACTATGGCTACACCTTC,CAISDPDRNYGYTF
TRBJ2-5,-,TRBD1,TRBV7-3,TGTGCCAGCAACAGAGGACAGGGGCGACAAGAGACCCAGTACTTC,CASNRGQGRQETQYF
TRBJ2-7,-,-,TRBV3-1,TGTGCCAGCAGCCAACGGGCGCCTGTTTACGAGCAGTACTTC,CASSQRAPVYEQYF
TRBJ2-2,-,-,TRBV6-2/TRBV6-3,TGTGCCAGCAGTTACCGGTTCACCTCCACCGGGGAGCTGTTTTTT,CASSYRFTSTGELFF
TRBJ2-1,few,TRBD2,TRBV5-1,TGCGCCAGCAGCGTCGGACTAGCGGGATCTTTCTCCTACAATGAGCAGTTCTTC,CASSVGLAGSFSYNEQFF
TRBJ1-5,-,-,TRBV6-4,TGTGCCAGCAGTGACTCGATAAACGGAGGCCATCAGCCCCAGCATTTT,CASSDSINGGHQPQHF
TRBJ1-2,-,-,TRBV21-1,TGTGCCAGCAGCAAAGTTCGGAAAGGGGCCTATGGCTACACCTTC,CASSKVRKGAYGYTF
TRBJ2-7,few,-,TRBV7-3,TGTGCCAGCAGCTTCGCCAGGGACCCGCAGGAGGAGCAGTACTTC,CASSFARDPQEEQYF
TRBJ2-3,-,TRBD2,TRBV20-1,TGCAGTGCTCCAATGCGGCTAGCGGGCACAGATACGCAGTATTTT,CSAPMRLAGTDTQYF
TRBJ2-2,many,-,TRBV12-3/TRBV12-4,TGTGCCAGCAGCAACCAGGGTTATAACACCGGGGAGCTGTTTTTT,CASSNQGYNTGELFF
TRBJ2-5,many,-,TRBV29-1,TGCAGCGTCGGCACCGGGGAGACCCAGTACTTC,CSVGTGETQYF
TRBJ2-3,-,TRBD2,TRBV7-6,TGTGCCAGCAGCTTCCCCGGGACTAGCGGGGCTAGCACAGATACGCAGTATTTT,CASSFPGTSGASTDTQYF
TRBJ2-6,-,-,TRBV5-1,TGCGCCAGCAGCTTGCCACGGGGTCAGTCTGGGGCCAACGTCCTGACTTTC,CASSLPRGQSGANVLTF
TRBJ1-2,few,-,TRBV7-2,TGTGCCAGCAGCTCCAGGCGGGGGGCCCACAACTATGGCTACACCTTC,CASSSRRGAHNYGYTF
TRBJ2-5,-,TRBD1,TRBV13,TGTGCCAGCAGCGACCGGACAGGGCTTCTTCCAGAGACCCAGTACTTC,CASSDRTGLLPETQYF
TRBJ2-1,-,-,TRBV20-1,TGCAGTGCTAGTCGTGGCGGAATCTTCGGTGAGCAGTTCTTC,CSASRGGIFGEQFF
TRBJ2-5,-,TRBD2,TRBV15,TGTGCCACCAGCAGAGGGGGACTACAGGCAAGGCGAGAGACCCAGTACTTC,CATSRGGLQARRETQYF